The 30 T cell receptor beta chains below all came from one sample that was sequenced in a study of blood T cell repertoires in COVID-19. TCRdb's copy holds only in-frame clones and misses some; the assay was immunoSEQ multiplex PCR. Counted here are around 180,000 clones, about 85% occurring once; the ten biggest clones make up less than 8%. The sequenced material came from peripheral blood. The receptors come from an elderly man with COVID-19, enrolled during active disease.

The chain links TRBV4-2 to TRBJ2-1, with unresolved D. This CDR3 spans 15 amino acids. Trimming cost V 4 bases and J 4 bases, with 14 bases left between them. Germline loops: CDR1 LGHNA, CDR2 YNFKEQ. The CDR3 bases are TGTGCCAGCAGCCGAGCCAGAGCTAGTTACAATGAGCAGTTCTTC. Translated, it gives CASSRARASYNEQFF.

Written as DNA, the CDR3 is TGTGCCAGCAGCTATGAACCGGGACAGGGGGCCACAGATACGCAGTATTTT. Translating gives CASSYEPGQGATDTQYF. The J gene is TRBJ2-3, the V gene TRBV7-6; TRBD1 matches at 12 bases. With 4 bases clipped from V and 2 bases from J, the junction kept 7 bases outside the gene matches. Germline V gene data show CDR1 as SGHVS and CDR2 as FNYEAQ. CDR3 length: 17 residues.

This clone was detected only a few times. The chain combines TRBV15 with TRBJ1-2; TRBD1 matches at 7 bases. Trimming cost V 0 bases and J 3 bases; bases outside gene matches: 7. CDR1 is LNHNV, CDR2 YYDKDF, per germline (reference sequence). The CDR3 runs to 16 residues. The CDR3 coding sequence is TGTGCCACCAGCAGAGATGATAGGGGGCACGACTATGGCTACACCTTC. Amino acid sequence: CATSRDDRGHDYGYTF.

The chain is built from TRBV11-3 and TRBJ1-3; 8 positions match TRBD1. The CDR3 is 15 amino acids. Germline assignment: CDR1 SGHNT and CDR2 YENEEA. J gave up 8 bases and V 4 bases, and 10 bases lay outside the gene matches. CDR3 in DNA: TGTGCCAGCAGCTCCTCGGGACAGGAGTCATACACCATATATTTT. Protein: CASSSSGQESYTIYF.

This clone was detected a few times. The chain has TRBV7-8 and TRBJ1-1; tentatively, D is TRBD1 (5 bases). V dropped 5 bases and J dropped 1 base, with 14 bases sitting between them. Germline V gene data show CDR1 as SGHVS and CDR2 as FQNEAQ. This CDR3 is built from 15 residues. The CDR3 loop is CASSPLPTENTEAFF. In DNA form, the CDR3 reads TGTGCCAGCAGCCCACTACCGACAGAGAACACTGAAGCTTTCTTT. Drawing the rest from reference TRBV7-8 and TRBJ1-1, the complete variable domain is GAGVSQSPRYKVAKRGQDVALRCDPISGHVSLFWYQQALGQGPEFLTYFQNEAQLDKSGLPSDRFFAERPEGSVSTLKIQRTQQEDSAVYLCASSPLPTENTEAFFGQGTRLTVV.

The J gene is TRBJ1-5, the V gene TRBV7-2; D gene uncertain. The CDR3 covers 13 residues. The germline V gene encodes CDR1 SGHTA and CDR2 FQGNSA. V was cut by 5 bases and J by 5 bases, with 10 bases left in between. The CDR3 nucleotides read TGTGCCAGCAGCCCCTACTTAGATCAGCCCCAGCATTTT. Encoded protein: CASSPYLDQPQHF.

In DNA form, the CDR3 reads TGTGCCAGCAGTTATTTTACAGGTACAGATAGCAATCAGCCCCAGCATTTT. Its translation: CASSYFTGTDSNQPQHF. The rearrangement uses TRBV5-8 and TRBJ1-5, with D possibly being TRBD1 (5 bases). The V gene lost 5 bases and the J gene lost 0 bases, with 18 bases spanning the gap. The CDR3 contains 17 residues. Per germline, CDR1 SGHTS and CDR2 YDEGEE.

The chain couples TRBV4-1 to TRBJ2-4, with 11 bases identical to TRBD1. From germline, CDR1 is MGHRA and CDR2 YSYEKL. Trimming took 1 base from V and 8 from J; bases not matched to a gene: 4. The CDR3 length is 15 residues. The CDR3, as DNA: TGCGCCAGCAGCCAAGCCGGGACAGGGGGTTACATTCAGTACTTC. Translated: CASSQAGTGGYIQYF.

V and J are TRBV4-2 and TRBJ1-6; 10 nucleotides agree with TRBD1. CDR3 length: 15 amino acids. V shed 0 bases, J shed 10 bases, and the junction held 3 bases outside the gene matches. Germline-derived CDR1 and CDR2 are LGHNA and YNFKEQ. The CDR3 bases are TGTGCCAGCAGCCAAGATGGACAGGGGGGATCACCCCTCCACTTT. It specifies CASSQDGQGGSPLHF.

V gene TRBV7-9 combines with J gene TRBJ2-5; a possible D gene is TRBD1 (6 bases). Germline V CDR1 and CDR2: SEHNR, FQNEAQ (reference sequence). The CDR3 sequence is 13 residues long. Trimming took 7 bases from V and 1 from J, leaving 10 bases between them. The CDR3 DNA sequence: TGTGCCAGCATTCCGGACAGCCAAGAGACCCAGTACTTC. Its translation: CASIPDSQETQYF.

This clone was counted only a few times. The genes are TRBV6-5 and TRBJ1-2; the match to TRBD1 covers 7 bases. Germline values: CDR1 MNHEY, CDR2 SVGAGI. The CDR3 has 14 residues. With V trimmed by 7 bases and J by 3 bases, 8 bases remained unmatched. CDR3 sequence: CASKEGGPHYGYTF. CDR3 sequence (DNA): TGTGCCAGCAAGGAAGGGGGCCCCCACTATGGCTACACCTTC.

This clone appeared a few times. V is TRBV13 and J is TRBJ2-1; D unclear. This CDR3 has 14 amino acids. Between the trimmed V and J ends, which lost 3 bases and 0 bases, there was a span of 6 bases. Per the germline V gene, CDR1 is PRHDT and CDR2 is FYEKMQ (reference sequence). CDR3 sequence (DNA): TGTGCCAGCAGCTTCGTCGGCTCCTACAATGAGCAGTTCTTC. Translation: CASSFVGSYNEQFF.

This clone was seen once. The chain carries TRBV27 and TRBJ2-7, with 7 bases identical to TRBD2. Germline V gene data show CDR1 as MNHEY and CDR2 as SMNVEV (reference sequence). The CDR3 is 15 residues long. The ends lost 1 base at V and 2 bases at J; junction bases unmatched: 5. The CDR3 here is CASSLWGGMPYEQYF. The CDR3 DNA sequence: TGTGCCAGCAGTTTATGGGGGGGGATGCCCTACGAGCAGTACTTC.

The chain recombines TRBV2 with TRBJ1-6; 10 bases align to TRBD1. The CDR3 spans 14 residues. With V trimmed by 4 bases and J by 9 bases, 3 bases remained unmatched. Germline assignment: CDR1 SNHLY and CDR2 FYNNEI. CDR3 residues: CASSGQGAGSPLHF. CDR3 DNA: TGTGCCAGCAGTGGACAGGGGGCAGGTTCACCCCTCCACTTT.

This clone was counted only a few times. The chain has TRBV6-1 and TRBJ1-1; D is uncertain. V was clipped by 1 base and J by 10 bases, with 16 bases between them. The CDR3 sequence is 14 residues long. Germline CDR1 MNHNS, CDR2 SASEGT. As DNA, the CDR3 is TGTGCCAGCAGTGAAGGTGAGGGAGCTTCCGGAGCTTTCTTT. It yields the protein CASSEGEGASGAFF.

V and J are TRBV7-2 and TRBJ1-1, with D hard to call. V was clipped by 3 bases and J by 0 bases, with 14 bases between them. This CDR3 is built from 16 residues. Germline V CDR1 and CDR2: SGHTA, FQGNSA. The CDR3 DNA sequence: TGTGCCAGCAGCTTGGTTGGGCGAAGAATGAACACTGAAGCTTTCTTT. The encoded protein is CASSLVGRRMNTEAFF.

The chain joins TRBV3-1 (or the pseudogene TRBV3-2) to TRBJ2-1, with TRBD2 matching 9 bases. V was pared by 1 base and J by 0 bases, with 4 bases of the junction left unmatched. This CDR3 comprises 17 residues. Germline loops: CDR1 LGHDT, CDR2 YNNKEL (reference sequence). CDR3 DNA sequence: TGTGCCAGCAGCCAAGGCGCGGGGGGGCGCTCCTACAATGAGCAGTTCTTC. It encodes CASSQGAGGRSYNEQFF.

The chain recombines TRBV2 with TRBJ2-5; tentative D call: TRBD2 (6 bases). CDR1 is SNHLY and CDR2 is FYNNEI in the germline V gene. The CDR3 has 13 residues. V lost 8 bases to trimming and J lost 4 bases, with 14 bases between them. CDR3 bases: TGTGCCAGCGCTACCGGGACTCGAGAGACCCAGTACTTC. Translation: CASATGTRETQYF.

The V gene is TRBV28, the J gene TRBJ1-6; 9 bases fit TRBD1. There are 20 residues in the CDR3. Germline values: CDR1 MDHEN, CDR2 SYDVKM. V was pared by 6 bases and J by 0 bases, with 15 bases of the junction left unmatched. CDR3 coding DNA: TGTGCCAGCAGACCCCGGGGGACAGGGAGTATGAGCTCCTATAATTCACCCCTCCACTTT. Translation gives CASRPRGTGSMSSYNSPLHF.

The chain couples TRBV9 to TRBJ2-3; 14 nucleotides line up with TRBD2. The V gene end was trimmed by 0 bases and the J gene end by 3 bases; junction bases not matched to a gene: 3. Germline CDR1 SGDLS, CDR2 YYNGEE. This CDR3 is built from 17 residues. CDR3 sequence reads: CASSVGLAGGLTDTQYF. CDR3 DNA: TGTGCCAGCAGCGTAGGACTAGCGGGGGGGTTGACAGATACGCAGTATTTT. Supplemented by reference TRBV9 and TRBJ2-3, the full variable domain reads DSGVTQTPKHLITATGQRVTLRCSPRSGDLSVYWYQQSLDQGLQFLIQYYNGEERAKGNILERFSAQQFPDLHSELNLSSLELGDSALYFCASSVGLAGGLTDTQYFGPGTRLTVL.

This clone was found a few times. V usage is TRBV11-2 and J usage is TRBJ1-4; D is possibly TRBD1 (6 bases). The germline CDR1 and CDR2 sequences are SGHAT and FQNNGV. Trimming shortened V by 2 bases and J by 4 bases, and 11 bases separated the two germline ends. The length of the CDR3 is 15 residues. The DNA for the CDR3 is TGTGCCAGCAGCTTAAGGGACATCGGTAATGAAAAACTGTTTTTT. It yields the protein CASSLRDIGNEKLFF.

On this clone: The sample contains more than one DNA sequence encoding this CDR3. The V gene is TRBV10-3, the J gene TRBJ1-6; D ambiguous. V dropped 0 bases and J dropped 10 bases, with 7 bases sitting between them. This CDR3 spans 13 amino acids. From germline, CDR1 is ENHRY and CDR2 SYGVKD. The CDR3 DNA reads TGTGCCATCAGTGAGTCAGGAGGATCACCCCTCCACTTT. Amino acids: CAISESGGSPLHF.

The chain combines TRBV27 with TRBJ1-2; weak D call: TRBD1 (5 bases). CDR1 and CDR2 (germline): MNHEY, SMNVEV (reference sequence). V lost 6 bases to trimming and J lost 4 bases, with 21 bases between them. This CDR3 is 16 amino acids long. The CDR3 DNA follows: TGTGCCAGCAGCCAACCAGGGAGCGGGGGGTCCTATGGCTACACCTTC. Translated: CASSQPGSGGSYGYTF.

This clone has more than one count but fewer than ten. V gene TRBV9 combines with J gene TRBJ1-3, with a possible D match to TRBD1 (5 bases). The CDR3 extends over 15 amino acids. The germline CDR1 and CDR2 sequences are SGDLS and YYNGEE. Trimming took 0 bases from V and 4 from J, leaving 11 bases between them. CDR3 amino acids: CASSVEAGTGNTIYF. The DNA of the CDR3 is TGTGCCAGCAGCGTAGAAGCGGGGACCGGAAACACCATATATTTT.

The V call is TRBV3-1 (or the pseudogene TRBV3-2), the J call TRBJ2-7; D is possibly TRBD2 (6 bases). This CDR3 comprises 12 residues. The germline V gene has CDR1 LGHDT and CDR2 YNNKEL (reference sequence). The V end lost 8 bases, the J end lost 6 bases, and 14 bases lay between the germline ends. The CDR3 nucleotides read TGTGCCAGCGACGGACGGAGGGGCGAGCAGTACTTC. Translating gives CASDGRRGEQYF.

The V call is TRBV2, the J call TRBJ1-5; D ambiguous. The CDR3 has 12 amino acids. In germline, CDR1 is SNHLY, CDR2 FYNNEI. V gave up 9 bases and J gave up 2 bases, with 8 bases separating them. CDR3 protein: CASGGGNQPQHF. Written as DNA, the CDR3 is TGTGCCAGTGGAGGAGGCAATCAGCCCCAGCATTTT.

This chain connects TRBV27 to TRBJ2-7; D gene uncertain. This CDR3 has 12 amino acids. With 5 bases removed from V and 0 bases from J, the gap between germline ends came to 5 bases. Germline V gene data show CDR1 as MNHEY and CDR2 as SMNVEV (reference sequence). CDR3 protein: CASSLLSYEQYF. CDR3 bases: TGTGCCAGCAGTCTCCTCTCCTACGAGCAGTACTTC.

J is TRBJ1-1 and V is TRBV3-1 (or the pseudogene TRBV3-2); tentatively, D is TRBD1 (6 bases). The CDR3 is made up of 14 amino acids. CDR1 is LGHDT, CDR2 YNNKEL, per germline (reference sequence). The V end lost 4 bases, the J end lost 4 bases, and 13 bases lay between the germline ends. The CDR3 reads CASSPLGGPTEAFF. CDR3 sequence (DNA): TGTGCCAGCAGCCCCCTCGGGGGGCCCACTGAAGCTTTCTTT.

This clone has a handful of counts. The chain employs TRBV6-6 and TRBJ1-5, with TRBD1 matching 7 bases. The ends lost 4 bases at V and 1 base at J; junction bases unmatched: 1. The CDR3 is 14 residues long. CDR1 is MNHNY and CDR2 is SVGAGI in the germline V gene (reference sequence). The CDR3 reads CASSWDRSNQPQHF. CDR3 DNA sequence: TGTGCCAGCAGTTGGGACAGAAGCAATCAGCCCCAGCATTTT.

The chain links TRBV5-1 to TRBJ1-2, with TRBD1 matching 7 bases. The J segment lost 4 bases and the V segment lost 3 bases, leaving 12 bases of the junction unmatched. Per the germline V gene, CDR1 is SGHRS and CDR2 is YFSETQ. The CDR3 extends over 16 amino acids. The CDR3 DNA follows: TGCGCCAGCAGCTGGGGTTCGGACAGGACTGTCTATGGCTACACCTTC. Translating it yields CASSWGSDRTVYGYTF.